The 17 T cell receptor beta chains presented below share a single source sample, sequenced in a study of blood T cell repertoires in COVID-19. Generated by immunoSEQ multiplex PCR, the TCRdb table keeps only in-frame clones and is missing some. The sample consists of about 120,000 clones, roughly 89% of them appearing once. The sample comprised peripheral blood. These receptors were collected from a man in his forties with acute or convalescent COVID-19.

This clone has a single count. This chain uses TRBV5-6 with TRBJ1-2, with 7 bases identical to TRBD1. The germline V gene has CDR1 SGHDT and CDR2 YYEEEE. This CDR3 contains 15 residues. V lost 0 bases to trimming and J lost 4 bases; unmatched junction nucleotides: 6. In DNA form, the CDR3 reads TGTGCCAGCAGCTTGGGGGTACAGGGGCTCTATGGCTACACCTTC. Amino acids: CASSLGVQGLYGYTF.

The J gene is TRBJ2-1, the V gene TRBV25-1; 9 bases line up with TRBD2. Trimming removed 10 bases from V and 6 bases from J; junction bases left unmatched: 7. CDR3 length: 13 residues. CDR1 and CDR2 from the germline V gene are MGHDK and SYGVNS. The CDR3 nucleotides are TGTGCCACCAATAGCGGGAGCCCCAATGAGCAGTTCTTC. Protein sequence: CATNSGSPNEQFF.

The chain joins TRBV19 to TRBJ2-3; 9 nucleotides align to TRBD1. J lost 3 bases, V lost 3 bases, and 4 bases had no gene match. The CDR3 covers 15 residues. From germline, CDR1 is LNHDA and CDR2 SQIVND (reference sequence). In DNA form, the CDR3 reads TGTGCCAGTAGTATGGACAGGGGCCAAACAGATACGCAGTATTTT. Translating gives CASSMDRGQTDTQYF.

The chain recombines TRBV10-1 with TRBJ2-5; D unclear. Trimming cost V 6 bases and J 2 bases, with 19 bases left between them. Germline CDR1 is WNHNN and CDR2 is SYGVQD (reference sequence). The CDR3 runs 16 residues. CDR3 bases: TGCGCCAGCAGCCTACTTCTCCCCCTTCGACAAGAGACCCAGTACTTC. The encoded protein is CASSLLLPLRQETQYF.

The V and J genes are TRBV11-3 and TRBJ1-1; D is unresolved. The ends were cut back, 1 base at V and 4 bases at J, with 10 bases in the middle. Germline values: CDR1 SGHNT, CDR2 YENEEA. The CDR3 runs 14 residues. CDR3 DNA: TGTGCCAGCAGCTTAGGCGTCGGAGGCACTGAAGCTTTCTTT. It translates to CASSLGVGGTEAFF.

This rearrangement joins TRBV6-2 or TRBV6-3 to TRBJ2-1; 7 bases align to TRBD2. V gave up 5 bases and J gave up 2 bases; unmatched junction bases: 3. Germline V gene sequence: CDR1 MNHEY, CDR2 SVGEGT. This CDR3 is built from 14 residues. CDR3 nucleotide sequence: TGTGCCAGCAGTCGGACTAGTGCCTACAATGAGCAGTTCTTC. It codes for CASSRTSAYNEQFF.

The count of this clone is one. The V gene is TRBV5-5, the J gene TRBJ2-3, with 8 bases aligning to TRBD1. Germline values: CDR1 SGHKS, CDR2 YYEKEE (reference sequence). The CDR3 has 16 residues. J was trimmed by 0 bases and V by 2 bases; bases with no gene match: 5. The CDR3 here is CASSFGDRISTDTQYF. The CDR3 DNA sequence: TGTGCCAGCAGCTTCGGGGACAGGATAAGCACAGATACGCAGTATTTT.

About this clone itself: The junction does not match germline at one end; this may be a read error. The chain has TRBV7-7 and TRBJ2-3; unclear D gene. The CDR3 spans 14 residues. The V gene's germline CDR1 is SSHAT and CDR2 FNYEAQ (reference sequence). The CDR3 DNA reads TGTGCTAGCAGCTCCCGTGGAGGCACAGATACGCAGTATTTT. Encoded protein: CASSSRGGTDTQYF.

This chain connects TRBV18 to TRBJ1-5; perhaps TRBD1 as D (5 bases). This CDR3 is built from 15 residues. V shed 5 bases and J shed 0 bases, with 11 bases lying between them. Per germline, CDR1 KGHSH and CDR2 LQKENI. CDR3 region: CASSSDTNSNQPQHF. The CDR3 DNA reads as TGTGCCAGCTCATCGGACACGAATAGCAATCAGCCCCAGCATTTT.

V gene TRBV6-5 combines with J gene TRBJ1-4, with 7 bases aligning to TRBD1. The CDR3 is made up of 15 amino acids. J was trimmed by 7 bases and V by 4 bases; bases with no gene match: 9. CDR1 is MNHEY, CDR2 SVGAGI, per germline. CDR3 in amino acids: CASSSSGTEGEKLFF. CDR3 sequence (DNA): TGTGCCAGCAGTTCCTCCGGGACAGAAGGTGAAAAACTGTTTTTT.

The rearrangement uses TRBV6-1 and TRBJ1-1, with 7 bases fitting TRBD1. Germline V gives CDR1 MNHNS, CDR2 SASEGT. This CDR3 is built from 15 residues. The J segment lost 1 base and the V segment lost 2 bases, leaving 4 bases of the junction unmatched. The CDR3, as DNA: TGTGCCAGCAGTGAACCCGGGACAGCGAACACTGAAGCTTTCTTT. Translating it yields CASSEPGTANTEAFF.

The chain uses TRBV2 and TRBJ2-1; 8 nucleotides match TRBD2. The germline V gene encodes CDR1 SNHLY and CDR2 FYNNEI. This CDR3 comprises 15 residues. Trimming cost V 2 bases and J 9 bases; bases outside gene matches: 9. The CDR3 DNA reads TGTGCCAGCAGTGAAATCCGGACTAGCTTCGGTGAGCAGTTCTTC. This codes for CASSEIRTSFGEQFF.

There are a few counts of this clone. The rearrangement links TRBV10-1 to TRBJ1-6; weak D call: TRBD1 (5 bases). The germline V and J ends were trimmed by 10 bases and 0 bases, with 19 bases remaining between them. Germline CDR1 WNHNN, CDR2 SYGVQD (reference sequence). CDR3 length: 17 residues. The CDR3 sequence is CATRPTVVCSYNSPLHF. CDR3 bases: TGCGCCACCCGCCCGACAGTTGTTTGCTCCTATAATTCACCCCTCCACTTT.

The chain is built from TRBV5-1 and TRBJ2-5; 11 bases line up with TRBD1. The germline V gene encodes CDR1 SGHRS and CDR2 YFSETQ. V lost 4 bases, J lost 4 bases, and 9 bases stayed unmatched. CDR3 length: 16 residues. CDR3 sequence reads: CASSATPGQGGETQYF. CDR3 in DNA: TGCGCCAGCAGCGCGACCCCGGGACAGGGGGGAGAGACCCAGTACTTC.

The V gene is TRBV5-1, the J gene TRBJ1-5; D perhaps matches TRBD1 (5 bases). The CDR3 loop spans 14 amino acids. Germline CDR1 and CDR2: SGHRS and YFSETQ. V lost 3 bases to trimming and J lost 1 base, with 8 bases between them. For the CDR3, the DNA is TGCGCCAGCAGCTCGGGACTGAGCAATCAGCCCCAGCATTTT. This gives the protein CASSSGLSNQPQHF.

The chain links TRBV5-6 to TRBJ2-3; 7 positions match TRBD2. V gave up 0 bases and J gave up 6 bases; unmatched junction bases: 7. CDR3 length: 15 amino acids. CDR1 and CDR2 (germline): SGHDT, YYEEEE. CDR3: CASSLAWGGGDTQYF. CDR3 bases: TGTGCCAGCAGCTTGGCGTGGGGGGGAGGCGATACGCAGTATTTT.

By share, this clone ranks as medium-sized (0.01 to 0.1%). This sequence joins TRBV12-3 or TRBV12-4 and TRBJ2-1; no clear D gene. Trimming stripped 7 bases from V and 6 bases from J, with 10 bases between. CDR3 length: 12 residues. This CDR3 is CASKSFANEQFF. Here the CDR3 DNA reads TGTGCCAGCAAGAGCTTTGCCAATGAGCAGTTCTTC.